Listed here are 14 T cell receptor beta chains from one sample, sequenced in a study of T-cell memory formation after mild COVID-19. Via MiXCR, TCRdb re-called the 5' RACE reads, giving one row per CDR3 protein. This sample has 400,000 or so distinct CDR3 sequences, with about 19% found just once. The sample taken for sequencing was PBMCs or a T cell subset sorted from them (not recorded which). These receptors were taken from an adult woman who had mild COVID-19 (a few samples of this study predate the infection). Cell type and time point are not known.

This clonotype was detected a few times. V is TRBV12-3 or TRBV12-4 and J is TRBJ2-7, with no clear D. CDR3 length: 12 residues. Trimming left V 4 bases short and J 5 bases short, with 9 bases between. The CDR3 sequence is CASSSPGHEQYF. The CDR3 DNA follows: TGTGCCAGCAGTTCCCCAGGACACGAGCAGTACTTC.

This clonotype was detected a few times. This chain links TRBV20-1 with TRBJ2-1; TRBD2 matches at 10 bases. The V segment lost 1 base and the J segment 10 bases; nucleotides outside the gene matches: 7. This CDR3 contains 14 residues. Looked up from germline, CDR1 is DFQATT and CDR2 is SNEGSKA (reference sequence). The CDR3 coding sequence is TGCAGTGCTAGAGCTAGCGGGAGCGCCCTAGAGCAGTTCTTC. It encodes CSARASGSALEQFF.

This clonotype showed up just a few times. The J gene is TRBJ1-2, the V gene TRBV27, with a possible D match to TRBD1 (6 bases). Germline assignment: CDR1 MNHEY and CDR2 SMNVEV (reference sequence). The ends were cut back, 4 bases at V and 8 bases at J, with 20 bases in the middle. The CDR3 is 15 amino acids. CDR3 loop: CASSSHSGVPLGYTF. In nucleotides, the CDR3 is TGTGCCAGCAGTTCACACTCAGGGGTTCCGCTGGGCTACACCTTC.

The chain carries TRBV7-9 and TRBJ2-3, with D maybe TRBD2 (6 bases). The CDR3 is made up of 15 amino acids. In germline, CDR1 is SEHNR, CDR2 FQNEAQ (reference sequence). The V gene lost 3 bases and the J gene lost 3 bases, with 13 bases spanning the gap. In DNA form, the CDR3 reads TGTGCCAGCAGCTTGACCGGGAGCGGGACAGATACGCAGTATTTT. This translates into CASSLTGSGTDTQYF. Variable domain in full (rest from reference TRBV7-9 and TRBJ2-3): DTGVSQNPRHKITKRGQNVTFRCDPISEHNRLYWYRQTLGQGPEFLTYFQNEAQLEKSRLLSDRFSAERPKGSFSTLEIQRTEQGDSAMYLCASSLTGSGTDTQYFGPGTRLTVL.

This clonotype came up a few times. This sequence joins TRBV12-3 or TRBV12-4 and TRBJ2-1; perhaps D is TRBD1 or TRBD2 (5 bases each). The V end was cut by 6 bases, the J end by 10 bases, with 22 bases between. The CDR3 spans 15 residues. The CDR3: CASSFSGPPAGEQFF. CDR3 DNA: TGTGCCAGCAGCTTTTCGGGACCCCCGGCCGGGGAGCAGTTCTTC.

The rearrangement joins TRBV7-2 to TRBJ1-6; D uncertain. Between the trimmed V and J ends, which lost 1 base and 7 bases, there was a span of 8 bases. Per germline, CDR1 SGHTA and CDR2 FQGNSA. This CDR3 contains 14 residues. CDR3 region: CASSLGPLNSPLHF. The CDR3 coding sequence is TGTGCCAGCAGCTTAGGACCGCTGAATTCACCCCTCCACTTT.

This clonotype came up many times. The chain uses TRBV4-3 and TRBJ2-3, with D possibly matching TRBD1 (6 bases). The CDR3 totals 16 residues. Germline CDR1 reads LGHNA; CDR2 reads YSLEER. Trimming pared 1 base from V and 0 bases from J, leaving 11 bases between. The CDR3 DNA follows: TGCGCCAGCAGCCAAGCTCCGGGACACAGCACAGATACGCAGTATTTT. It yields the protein CASSQAPGHSTDTQYF.

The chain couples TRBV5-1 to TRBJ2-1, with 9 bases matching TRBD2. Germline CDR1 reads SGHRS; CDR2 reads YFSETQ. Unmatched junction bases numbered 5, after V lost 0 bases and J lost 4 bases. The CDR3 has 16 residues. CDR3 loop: CASSLVAGATYNEQFF. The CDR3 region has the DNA TGCGCCAGCAGCTTGGTAGCGGGGGCGACGTACAATGAGCAGTTCTTC.

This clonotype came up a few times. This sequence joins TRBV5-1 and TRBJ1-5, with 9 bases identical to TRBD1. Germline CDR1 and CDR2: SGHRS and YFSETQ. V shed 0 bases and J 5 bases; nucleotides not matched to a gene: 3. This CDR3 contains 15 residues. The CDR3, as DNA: TGCGCCAGCAGCTTGGCAGGGGACAGGGATCAGCCCCAGCATTTT. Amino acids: CASSLAGDRDQPQHF.

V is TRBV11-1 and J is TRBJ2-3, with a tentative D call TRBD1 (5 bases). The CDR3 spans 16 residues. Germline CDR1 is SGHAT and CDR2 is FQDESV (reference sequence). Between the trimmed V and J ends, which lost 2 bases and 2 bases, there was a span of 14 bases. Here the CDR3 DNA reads TGTGCCAGCAGCTTACGGCAGCCAGGACACACAGATACGCAGTATTTT. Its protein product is CASSLRQPGHTDTQYF.

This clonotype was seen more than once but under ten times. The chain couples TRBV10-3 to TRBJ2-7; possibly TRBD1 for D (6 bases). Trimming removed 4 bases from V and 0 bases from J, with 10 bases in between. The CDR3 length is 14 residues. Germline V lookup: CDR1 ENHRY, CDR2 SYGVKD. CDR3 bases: TGTGCCATCAGTGCAGGGGATAGCTCCTACGAGCAGTACTTC. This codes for CAISAGDSSYEQYF.

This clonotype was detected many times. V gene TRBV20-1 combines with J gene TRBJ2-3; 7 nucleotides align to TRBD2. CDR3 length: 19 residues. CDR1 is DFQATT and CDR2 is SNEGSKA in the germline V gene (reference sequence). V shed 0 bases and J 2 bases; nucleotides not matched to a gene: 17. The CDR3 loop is CSARDQLAANPHYTDTQYF. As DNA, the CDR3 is TGCAGTGCTAGAGATCAGCTAGCGGCCAACCCACATTACACAGATACGCAGTATTTT.

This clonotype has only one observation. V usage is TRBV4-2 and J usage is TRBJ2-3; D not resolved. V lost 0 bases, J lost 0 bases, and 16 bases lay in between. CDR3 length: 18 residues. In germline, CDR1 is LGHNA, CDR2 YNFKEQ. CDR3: CASSQERLMSSSTDTQYF. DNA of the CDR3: TGTGCCAGCAGCCAAGAGCGGTTGATGTCCTCTAGCACAGATACGCAGTATTTT.

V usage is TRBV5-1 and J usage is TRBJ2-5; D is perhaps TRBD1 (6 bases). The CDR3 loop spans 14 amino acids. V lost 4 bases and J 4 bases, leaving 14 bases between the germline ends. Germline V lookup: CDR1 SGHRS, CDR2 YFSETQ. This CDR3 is CASSEGVWGETQYF. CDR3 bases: TGCGCCAGCAGCGAGGGGGTATGGGGAGAGACCCAGTACTTC.